The rows below give T cell receptor beta chains drawn from one sample of a study of T cell responses to AZD1222 COVID-19 vaccine. Clones were read by immunoSEQ multiplex PCR, and TCRdb kept only the in-frame ones, dropping some. This table holds under 75,000 clones, about 88% found once. The sample here was peripheral blood, taken on day 0 of AZD1222 vaccination. These TCRs come from an adult in good health. Both conserved end residues are part of each CDR3. The D gene is left open where the match is weak. Part of the rows lack a size; the others show once, few, many or a class for expanded clones.

V gene	D gene	clone size	J gene	CDR3 protein	CDR3 DNA
TRBV5-4	TRBD1	-	TRBJ1-2	CASSLSPRAGGGYGYTF	TGTGCCAGCAGCTTGTCACCGCGCGCAGGGGGCGGCTATGGCTACACCTTC
TRBV30	TRBD1	-	TRBJ2-5	CAWTRDRGQGETQYF	TGTGCCTGGACCAGGGACAGGGGGCAGGGAGAGACCCAGTACTTC
TRBV27	-	-	TRBJ1-6	CASGGGPNSPLHF	TGTGCCAGCGGGGGGGGTCCGAATTCACCCCTCCACTTT
TRBV28	-	-	TRBJ2-7	CASSLSRLVSYEQYF	TGTGCCAGCAGTTTATCCAGGCTTGTCTCCTACGAGCAGTACTTC
TRBV5-4	-	-	TRBJ2-3	CASSLYSGFTDTQYF	TGTGCCAGCAGCTTGTATAGCGGCTTCACAGATACGCAGTATTTT
TRBV7-8	TRBD1	-	TRBJ2-5	CASSSTGGPETQYF	TGTGCCAGCAGCTCGACAGGGGGTCCGGAGACCCAGTACTTC
TRBV5-1	-	-	TRBJ1-6	CASSLDGVYNSPLHF	TGCGCCAGCAGCTTGGACGGGGTCTATAATTCACCCCTCCACTTT
TRBV4-3	-	-	TRBJ2-3	CASSQAGARTDTQYF	TGCGCCAGCAGCCAAGCGGGGGCCCGCACAGATACGCAGTATTTT
TRBV27	-	-	TRBJ2-7	CASSLRGVTAYEQYF	TGTGCCAGCAGTTTACGAGGCGTCACAGCTTACGAGCAGTACTTC
TRBV29-1	-	-	TRBJ1-5	CSPGPQWAYSNQPQHF	TGCAGCCCTGGACCTCAATGGGCTTATAGCAATCAGCCCCAGCATTTT
TRBV5-6	TRBD1	-	TRBJ1-5	CASSLLEGASNQPQHF	TGTGCCAGCAGCTTGTTGGAGGGGGCGAGCAATCAGCCCCAGCATTTT
TRBV10-1	TRBD2	-	TRBJ2-3	CASSESGGLAGSGGTDTQYF	TGCGCCAGCAGTGAGAGCGGAGGACTAGCGGGATCCGGGGGCACAGATACGCAGTATTTT
TRBV24-1	TRBD1	-	TRBJ2-5	CATSDWGQTQETQYF	TGTGCCACCAGTGACTGGGGACAGACTCAAGAGACCCAGTACTTC
TRBV11-2	-	-	TRBJ1-3	CASSLDGFRRNTIYF	TGTGCCAGCAGCTTAGATGGTTTTAGGAGAAACACCATATATTTT
TRBV6-1	-	-	TRBJ1-5	CASSERRHQPQHF	TGTGCCAGCAGTGAAAGGCGACATCAGCCCCAGCATTTT
TRBV4-1	-	-	TRBJ1-5	CASSEVQPGQPQHF	TGCGCCAGCAGCGAAGTACAGCCAGGTCAGCCCCAGCATTTT
TRBV7-2	-	-	TRBJ1-2	CASSLAKGRDYGYTF	TGTGCCAGCAGCTTAGCGAAGGGCAGGGACTATGGCTACACCTTC
TRBV6-2/TRBV6-3	TRBD1	-	TRBJ2-2	CASSPGTGNTGELFF	TGTGCCAGCAGTCCCGGGACAGGGAACACCGGGGAGCTGTTTTTT
TRBV6-5	-	-	TRBJ2-7	CATSGLPRREQYF	TGTGCCACCTCGGGACTCCCGCGAAGGGAGCAGTACTTC
TRBV9	TRBD2	-	TRBJ2-3	CASSGGAWTDTQYF	TGTGCCAGCTCCGGGGGGGCGTGGACAGATACGCAGTATTTT
TRBV7-3	-	once	TRBJ2-2	CASSVLRGTGELFF	TGTGCCAGCAGCGTACTCAGGGGAACCGGGGAGCTGTTTTTT
TRBV21-1	-	few	TRBJ2-1	CASSRRLAGGDEQFF	TGTGCCAGCAGCAGGAGACTAGCGGGAGGGGATGAGCAGTTCTTC
TRBV19	-	-	TRBJ1-2	CAIRDMAGDGYTF	TGTGCCATCAGAGATATGGCAGGGGACGGCTACACCTTC
TRBV4-3	TRBD1	-	TRBJ1-5	CASSRDSVNQPQHF	TGCGCCAGCAGCCGGGACAGTGTAAATCAGCCCCAGCATTTT
TRBV6-2/TRBV6-3	TRBD1	-	TRBJ2-5	CASSYGDRGHEETQYF	TGTGCCAGCAGTTACGGAGACAGGGGGCACGAAGAGACCCAGTACTTC
TRBV4-1	-	-	TRBJ1-5	CASSQDRVNNRPQHF	TGCGCCAGCAGCCAAGATCGGGTGAATAATCGGCCCCAGCATTTT
TRBV5-5	-	-	TRBJ2-2	CASSTPGSVISGELFF	TGTGCCAGCAGCACTCCTGGCTCCGTCATATCCGGGGAGCTGTTTTTT
TRBV6-2/TRBV6-3	TRBD2	-	TRBJ2-7	CASSYQRGGTYEQYF	TGTGCCAGCAGTTATCAGCGGGGGGGCACCTACGAGCAGTACTTC
TRBV11-3	-	-	TRBJ2-7	CASSSPTSYEQYF	TGTGCCAGCAGCTCTCCAACCTCCTACGAGCAGTACTTC
TRBV3-1/TRBV3-2	-	-	TRBJ1-1	CASSQDPQTEAFF	TGTGCCAGCAGCCAAGATCCCCAGACTGAAGCTTTCTTT
TRBV5-1	TRBD1	-	TRBJ1-1	CASSQRQGSGTEAFF	TGCGCCAGCAGTCAACGACAGGGGTCCGGCACTGAAGCTTTCTTT
TRBV2	-	-	TRBJ1-5	CASSENPGENSNQPQHF	TGTGCCAGCAGTGAAAATCCGGGGGAAAATAGCAATCAGCCCCAGCATTTT
TRBV5-4	TRBD1	-	TRBJ2-7	CASSFPGTGNYEQYF	TGTGCCAGCAGTTTCCCCGGGACAGGAAACTACGAGCAGTACTTC
TRBV6-1	-	once	TRBJ2-4	CASSDLLGGIQYF	TGTGCCAGCAGTGACCTCCTTGGGGGGATTCAGTACTTC
TRBV11-2	TRBD2	-	TRBJ2-1	CASSLAGASNEQFF	TGTGCCAGCAGCCTAGCGGGAGCAAGCAATGAGCAGTTCTTC
TRBV7-2	TRBD1	-	TRBJ1-2	CASSPRGQAGYGYTF	TGTGCCAGCAGCCCCAGGGGACAGGCCGGCTATGGCTACACCTTC
TRBV4-3	-	-	TRBJ2-3	CASSQRGVGTDTQYF	TGCGCCAGCAGCCAAAGGGGGGTTGGCACAGATACGCAGTATTTT
TRBV4-1	-	-	TRBJ2-1	CASSPYRDLDNEQFF	TGCGCCAGCAGCCCGTACCGGGACCTCGACAATGAGCAGTTCTTC
TRBV2	-	-	TRBJ2-7	CASSILSSYEQYF	TGTGCCAGCAGCATACTTAGCTCCTACGAGCAGTACTTC
TRBV10-1	-	-	TRBJ1-2	CATPWCWGYTF	TGCGCCACCCCCTGGTGTTGGGGCTACACCTTC
TRBV6-2/TRBV6-3	-	few	TRBJ1-4	CASSAPPGWDTLFF	TGTGCCAGCAGCGCCCCACCGGGCTGGGATACACTGTTTTTT
TRBV5-6	-	-	TRBJ2-1	CASSLDYNEQFF	TGTGCCAGCAGCTTGGATTACAATGAGCAGTTCTTC
TRBV30	-	-	TRBJ1-4	CAWSPSRGNEKLFF	TGTGCCTGGAGCCCAAGTAGGGGTAATGAAAAACTGTTTTTT
TRBV6-6	-	-	TRBJ1-2	CASRRQTDGYTF	TGTGCCAGCAGGAGACAGACCGATGGCTACACCTTC
TRBV4-2	-	-	TRBJ2-7	CASSQEVDASYEQYF	TGTGCCAGCAGCCAAGAGGTGGACGCGTCCTACGAGCAGTACTTC
TRBV11-2	-	-	TRBJ1-2	CASSSRAYGSYGYTF	TGTGCCAGCAGCTCCCGGGCCTACGGGAGCTATGGCTACACCTTC
TRBV2	-	few	TRBJ1-5	CASSRLRIQPQHF	TGTGCCAGCAGTCGACTACGGATCCAGCCCCAGCATTTT
TRBV30	-	-	TRBJ1-4	CAWSYSGLSTNEKLFF	TGTGCCTGGAGTTACTCCGGATTATCAACTAATGAAAAACTGTTTTTT
TRBV5-1	TRBD1	-	TRBJ2-7	CASSWAPGQGSVEQYF	TGCGCCAGCAGCTGGGCCCCCGGACAGGGGTCGGTTGAGCAGTACTTC
TRBV18	-	-	TRBJ2-1	CASSPRTTINYNEQFF	TGTGCCAGCTCACCACGAACGACAATCAACTACAATGAGCAGTTCTTC
TRBV29-1	-	once	TRBJ2-2	CSGRPNTGELFF	TGCAGCGGGAGGCCCAACACCGGGGAGCTGTTTTTT
TRBV6-6	-	-	TRBJ2-4	CASSPGTAKNIQYF	TGTGCCAGCAGCCCCGGGACAGCCAAAAACATTCAGTACTTC
TRBV4-2	-	-	TRBJ1-1	CASTARGLDSEAFF	TGTGCCAGCACCGCAAGAGGCCTGGACAGTGAAGCTTTCTTT
TRBV5-4	-	few	TRBJ1-4	CASSLTTANEKLFF	TGTGCCAGCAGCCTGACGACAGCTAATGAAAAACTGTTTTTT
TRBV16	TRBD1	-	TRBJ2-4	CASSRSGTGSKNIQYF	TGTGCCAGCAGCCGTTCCGGGACAGGGTCTAAAAACATTCAGTACTTC
TRBV6-5	TRBD1	-	TRBJ1-1	CASRRDRGENTEAFF	TGTGCCAGCAGAAGGGACAGGGGGGAGAACACTGAAGCTTTCTTT
TRBV21-1	-	-	TRBJ1-6	CASSKDGQGGNSPLHF	TGTGCCAGCAGCAAAGATGGACAGGGAGGAAATTCACCCCTCCACTTT
TRBV9	TRBD1	-	TRBJ1-1	CASSVEWDRSRAFF	TGTGCCAGCAGCGTAGAATGGGACAGGAGTAGAGCTTTCTTT
TRBV5-1	-	-	TRBJ1-1	CASSTSQGPTEAFF	TGCGCCAGCAGTACCTCACAGGGCCCCACTGAAGCTTTCTTT